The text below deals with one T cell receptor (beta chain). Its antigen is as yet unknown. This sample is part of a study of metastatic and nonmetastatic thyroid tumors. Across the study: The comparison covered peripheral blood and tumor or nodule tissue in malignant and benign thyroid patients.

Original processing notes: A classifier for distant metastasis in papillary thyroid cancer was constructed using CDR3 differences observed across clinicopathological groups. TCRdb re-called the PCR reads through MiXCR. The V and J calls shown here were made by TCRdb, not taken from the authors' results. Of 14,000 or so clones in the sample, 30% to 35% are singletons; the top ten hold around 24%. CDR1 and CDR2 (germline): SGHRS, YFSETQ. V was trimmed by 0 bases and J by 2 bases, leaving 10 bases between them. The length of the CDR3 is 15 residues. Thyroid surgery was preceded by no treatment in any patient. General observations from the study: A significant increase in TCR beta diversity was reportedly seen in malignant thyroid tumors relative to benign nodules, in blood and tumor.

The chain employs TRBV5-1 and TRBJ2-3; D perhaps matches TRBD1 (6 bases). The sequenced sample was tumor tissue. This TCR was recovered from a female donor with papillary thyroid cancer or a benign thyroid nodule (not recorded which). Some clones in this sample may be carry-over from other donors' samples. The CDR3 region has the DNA TGCGCCAGCAGCTTGGCGACAGGAAACACAGATACGCAGTATTTT. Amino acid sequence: CASSLATGNTDTQYF.